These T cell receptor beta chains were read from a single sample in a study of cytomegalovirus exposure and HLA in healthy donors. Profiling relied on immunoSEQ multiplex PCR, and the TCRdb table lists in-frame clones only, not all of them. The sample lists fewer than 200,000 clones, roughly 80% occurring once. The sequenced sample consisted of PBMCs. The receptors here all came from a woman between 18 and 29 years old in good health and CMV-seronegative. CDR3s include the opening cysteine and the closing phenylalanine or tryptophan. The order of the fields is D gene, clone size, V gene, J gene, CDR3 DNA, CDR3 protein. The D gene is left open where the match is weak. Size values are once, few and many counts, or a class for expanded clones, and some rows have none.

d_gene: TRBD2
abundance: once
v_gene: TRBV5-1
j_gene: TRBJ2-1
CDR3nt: TGCGCCAGCAGCTCCAAACTAGCGGGAGGGTCATACAATGAGCAGTTCTTC
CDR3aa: CASSSKLAGGSYNEQFF

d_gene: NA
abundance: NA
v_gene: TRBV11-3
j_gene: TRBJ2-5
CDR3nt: TGTGCCAGCAGCTTCGTCGGACTGCCAACGGGGACCCAGTACTTC
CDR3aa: CASSFVGLPTGTQYF

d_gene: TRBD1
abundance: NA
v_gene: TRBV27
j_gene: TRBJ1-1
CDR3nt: TGTGCCAGCAGGTTACAGGGGAGTTCGACTGAAGCTTTCTTT
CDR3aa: CASRLQGSSTEAFF

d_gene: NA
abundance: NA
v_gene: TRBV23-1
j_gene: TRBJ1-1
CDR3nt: TGCGCCAGCAGTGGAGGGGTTGAAGCTTTCTTT
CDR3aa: CASSGGVEAFF

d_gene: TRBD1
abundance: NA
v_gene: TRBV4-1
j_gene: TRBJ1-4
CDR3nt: TGCGCCAGCAGCTCTGGACAGGGTAATCATGAAAAACTGTTTTTT
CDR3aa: CASSSGQGNHEKLFF

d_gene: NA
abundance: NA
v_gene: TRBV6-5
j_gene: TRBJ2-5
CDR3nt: TGTGCCAGCACGGCGAGGGAGACCCAGTACTTC
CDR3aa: CASTARETQYF

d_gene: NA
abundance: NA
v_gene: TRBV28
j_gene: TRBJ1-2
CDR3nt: TGTGCCAGCAAGGCAGGGGATAACTATGGCTACACCTTC
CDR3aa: CASKAGDNYGYTF

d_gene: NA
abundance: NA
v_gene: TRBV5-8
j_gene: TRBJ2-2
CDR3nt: TGTGCCAGCAGCGGGAGGACAGGTTTTAACACCGGGGAGCTGTTTTTT
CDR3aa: CASSGRTGFNTGELFF

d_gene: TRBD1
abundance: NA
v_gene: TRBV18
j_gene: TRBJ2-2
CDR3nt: TGTGCCAGCTCACCAAGACAGGGGGCGACCGGGGAGCTGTTTTTT
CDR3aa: CASSPRQGATGELFF

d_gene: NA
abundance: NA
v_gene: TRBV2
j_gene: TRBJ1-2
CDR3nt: TGTGCCAGCAGTTTGGTGGTCTTCCGGAACTATGGCTACACCTTC
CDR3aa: CASSLVVFRNYGYTF

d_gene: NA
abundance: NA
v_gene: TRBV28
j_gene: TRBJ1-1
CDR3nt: TGTGCCAGCAGGATACGGGACACCGTGAACACTGAAGCTTTCTTT
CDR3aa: CASRIRDTVNTEAFF

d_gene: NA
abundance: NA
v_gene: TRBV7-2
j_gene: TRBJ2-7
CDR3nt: TGTGCCAGCAGGGGGAGCGTTAACTCCTACGAGCAGTACTTC
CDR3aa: CASRGSVNSYEQYF

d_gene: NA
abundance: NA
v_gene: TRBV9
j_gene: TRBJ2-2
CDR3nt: TGTGCCAGCAGCGTAGGGCGGACGAACACCGGGGAGCTGTTTTTT
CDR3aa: CASSVGRTNTGELFF

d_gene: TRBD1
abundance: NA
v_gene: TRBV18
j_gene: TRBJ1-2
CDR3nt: TGTGCCAGCTCACCAAATTCGCAGGGCCGACAGGGGGCGTCTGGCTACACCTTC
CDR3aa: CASSPNSQGRQGASGYTF

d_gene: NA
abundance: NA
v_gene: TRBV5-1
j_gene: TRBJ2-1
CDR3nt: TGCGCCAGCAGCTCAGGTGCGAGCTCCTACAATGAGCAGTTCTTC
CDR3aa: CASSSGASSYNEQFF

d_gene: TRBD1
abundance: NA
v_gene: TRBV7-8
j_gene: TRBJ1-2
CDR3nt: TGTGCCAGCAGCTTAGGAGGGGGCGGCTACACCTTC
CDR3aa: CASSLGGGGYTF

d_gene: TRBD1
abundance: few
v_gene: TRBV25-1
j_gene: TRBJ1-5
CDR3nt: TGTGCCAGCAGAGCCCCGGGACAGGATCAGCCCCAGCATTTT
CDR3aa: CASRAPGQDQPQHF

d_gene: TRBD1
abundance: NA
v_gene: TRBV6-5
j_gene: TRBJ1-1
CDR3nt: TGTGCCAGCAGACTAGACAGGGCTGCCACTGAAGCTTTCTTT
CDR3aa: CASRLDRAATEAFF

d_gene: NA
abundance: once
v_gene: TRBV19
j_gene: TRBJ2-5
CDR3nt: TGTGCCAGTAGTATAGGACAGGCACAAGAGACCCAGTACTTC
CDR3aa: CASSIGQAQETQYF

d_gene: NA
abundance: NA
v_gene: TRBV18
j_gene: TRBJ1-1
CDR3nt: TGTGCCAGCTCACCGGGGGGAATGAACACTGAAGCTTTCTTT
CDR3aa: CASSPGGMNTEAFF